Below, one T cell receptor beta chain is given with its context. Antigen specificity is unknown. Each sample had two DNA replicates, approximately 0.52 ug blood or approximately 1.5 ug tissue. Data came from immunoSEQ multiplex PCR; TCRdb stores just in-frame clones and leaves some out. This sample carries approximately 10,000 clones, under 70% of them seen once, and the ten largest clones take around 11%. The CDR3 totals 16 residues. V was shortened by 0 bases and J by 4 bases, with 16 bases between the two germline ends. Germline CDR1 is SGDLS and CDR2 is YYNGEE. The record originates from a study of early stage breast cancer tumors. Background on the study: Most invasive tumors, about 75% of the 16, were ER+/PR+/HER2-. Study results and limitations: Comparing each tissue with blood distinguished tumor from normal in about 85% of the 16 patients. Bulk DNA sequencing of unsorted cells missed chain pairing and markers.

Sequences were obtained from breast tumor tissue. The receptor was isolated from a person aged 55 to 75 with breast cancer. The chain couples TRBV9 to TRBJ1-2, with D possibly TRBD1 on 5 matching bases. The CDR3 nucleotides read TGTGCCAGCAGCGTAGACCCCCTCGGGGCCCCCTATGGCTACACCTTC. Encoded protein: CASSVDPLGAPYGYTF. The entire variable domain, with the rest obtained from reference TRBV9 and TRBJ1-2, is as follows: DSGVTQTPKHLITATGQRVTLRCSPRSGDLSVYWYQQSLDQGLQFLIQYYNGEERAKGNILERFSAQQFPDLHSELNLSSLELGDSALYFCASSVDPLGAPYGYTFGSGTRLTVV.